This record covers a single T cell receptor beta chain. Methods used by the authors: Reference gene primers were amplified, and this amplification served to estimate nucleated cell counts. Some clones are missing from TCRdb's copy, which holds only in-frame ones; the method was immunoSEQ multiplex PCR. Clone size and the V and J calls come from that table; the DNA yielded D and trimming. The sample carries 250,000 to 300,000 clones, 70% to 90% recorded once. This record comes from a study of blood T cell repertoires in COVID-19. On the study more broadly: The United States, Italy and Spain supplied acute and convalescent COVID-19 samples. Sources were T cells, B-cell-depleted T cells, or PBMCs; the material itself was cDNA or gDNA.

Germline lookup yields CDR1 SNHLY and CDR2 FYNNEI. There are 12 residues in the CDR3. V was pared by 5 bases and J by 5 bases, with 9 bases between. The origin of this receptor is a woman aged 70-85 years with acute or convalescent COVID-19. V usage is TRBV2 and J usage is TRBJ1-1; D ambiguous. Sequencing was done on a sample of peripheral blood. CDR3 protein: CASSMENTEAFF. CDR3 bases: TGTGCCAGCAGTATGGAGAATACTGAAGCTTTCTTT.